This T cell receptor beta chain comes out of a study of blood T cell repertoires in COVID-19. Study-level background: PBMCs, B-cell-depleted T cells, or T cells provided the cDNA or gDNA that made up the material.

This clone was counted once. In the authors' workflow: Reference gene primer amplification yielded estimated nucleated cell counts. The repertoire was sequenced with immunoSEQ multiplex PCR; TCRdb's copy has only in-frame clones and lacks some. V, J and clone size are those of that table, while D and trimming were read from the DNA. This sample has over 100,000 clones; about 89% occur once, and the top ten carry 15%. CDR1 and CDR2 from the germline V gene are DFQATT and SNEGSKA (reference sequence). This CDR3 contains 11 residues. The junction had 0 bases not matched to a gene; V was cut back by 7 bases and J by 5 bases.

This rearrangement joins TRBV20-1 to TRBJ2-4, with 9 bases that match TRBD2. The TCR was taken from a man aged 45 to 65 with acute or convalescent COVID-19. Sequencing was carried out using peripheral blood. DNA of the CDR3: TGCAGTGGACTAGCGGAAAACATTCAGTACTTC. It is translated as CSGLAENIQYF.